The 15 T cell receptor beta chains below come from one sample, sequenced in a study of cytomegalovirus exposure and HLA in healthy donors (dated by TCRdb to 2015 to 2018). Preparation of the library involved the immunoSEQ multiplex PCR assay. TCRdb took this table from immuneACCESS and kept in-frame rearrangements with V and J called. Such tables lack part of the clones; where checked against another copy, unresolved V genes explain under half of the gap, and the rest is unexplained. The sample has 50,000 to 65,000 clones on record, 90% to 97% of them singletons. The ten most abundant clones make up 0.9% to 1.5% of the sample. Sequenced sample: PBMCs. The origin of the receptors is a woman aged 18-29 years in good health and CMV-seronegative.

This rearrangement joins TRBV5-1 to TRBJ2-7; a weak D match, TRBD2 (6 bases). Trimming took off 4 bases at V and 7 bases at J, with 18 bases between the two ends. Germline V CDR1 and CDR2: SGHRS, YFSETQ. This CDR3 contains 14 residues. The CDR3 DNA is TGCGCCAGCAGCCGAATCACCCCAGGAGGGGAGCAGTACTTC. Amino acid sequence: CASSRITPGGEQYF.

On this clone: The junction departs from the called germline gene at one end, perhaps through a read error. The chain recombines TRBV7-6 with TRBJ2-1; D is perhaps TRBD2 (6 bases). Germline loops: CDR1 SGHVS, CDR2 FNYEAQ. The CDR3 has 14 residues. The CDR3 coding sequence is TGTGGCAGCAGCTTAAGGAGGGGAGTGGGAGAGCAGTTCTTC. Protein sequence: CGSSLRRGVGEQFF.

The chain employs TRBV7-3 and TRBJ2-1, with D perhaps matching TRBD2 (5 bases). Germline-derived CDR1 and CDR2 are SGHTA and FQGTGA. The V and J ends lost 0 bases and 2 bases respectively, with 8 bases between them. CDR3 length equals 15 residues. The CDR3, as DNA: TGTGCCAGCAGCTTAACCCCGACTACCTACAATGAGCAGTTCTTC. Amino acids: CASSLTPTTYNEQFF.

CDR3 DNA sequence: TGTGCCAGCAGCCAAGGGGAGGGCCAAGGGGACTACGAGCAGTACTTC. Its translation: CASSQGEGQGDYEQYF. This sequence joins TRBV4-2 and TRBJ2-7; 7 bases align to TRBD2. The CDR3 extends over 16 amino acids. V lost 1 base, J lost 3 bases, and 9 bases stayed unmatched. CDR1 is LGHNA, CDR2 YNFKEQ, per germline.

This chain joins TRBV18 and TRBJ2-3, with D hard to call. This CDR3 has 13 residues. Germline V gene lookup returns CDR1 KGHSH and CDR2 LQKENI. Between the trimmed V and J ends, which lost 4 bases and 3 bases, there was a span of 8 bases. The CDR3 sequence: CASSLPGTDTQYF. The CDR3 DNA reads TGTGCCAGCTCACTTCCGGGTACAGATACGCAGTATTTT.

The chain joins TRBV30 to TRBJ2-3; 8 bases line up with TRBD2. The J segment lost 2 bases and the V segment lost 5 bases, leaving 9 bases of the junction unmatched. CDR3 length: 15 residues. Germline CDR1 reads GTSNPN; CDR2 reads SVGIG (reference sequence). The CDR3, as DNA: TGTGCCTGGGGCCTCGGGGGGGCGGTCACAGATACGCAGTATTTT. Translated, it gives CAWGLGGAVTDTQYF.

This chain links TRBV19 with TRBJ2-7; 8 bases align to TRBD1. Trimming took 4 bases from V and 6 from J; bases not matched to a gene: 8. This CDR3 has 14 amino acids. CDR1 is LNHDA, CDR2 SQIVND, per germline (reference sequence). CDR3 nucleotides: TGTGCCAGTAGTACCCAGGGGGCGCGAGGCGAGCAGTACTTC. Amino acid sequence: CASSTQGARGEQYF.

This chain connects TRBV15 to TRBJ1-2; D possibly corresponds to TRBD1 (6 bases). CDR1 and CDR2 from the germline V gene are LNHNV and YYDKDF (reference sequence). V gave up 5 bases and J gave up 8 bases, with 18 bases separating them. The CDR3 has 14 amino acids. As DNA, the CDR3 is TGTGCCACCAGCCCCCCGGGCAGGGGTGTCGGCTACACCTTC. This gives the protein CATSPPGRGVGYTF.

The J gene is TRBJ2-1, the V gene TRBV7-2; maybe TRBD2 (7 bases). Germline V gene sequence: CDR1 SGHTA, CDR2 FQGNSA. This CDR3 comprises 16 residues. V was cut by 5 bases and J by 0 bases, with 14 bases left in between. The CDR3 is CASSGGGGRSYNEQFF. CDR3 in DNA: TGTGCCAGCAGCGGGGGGGGCGGGCGCTCCTACAATGAGCAGTTCTTC.

The table lists this clone with a count of one. The chain joins TRBV6-5 to TRBJ1-3; TRBD1 is a possible D gene (5 bases). V was shortened by 2 bases and J by 3 bases, with 5 bases between the two germline ends. Germline V lookup: CDR1 MNHEY, CDR2 SVGAGI. The length of the CDR3 is 13 residues. The CDR3 sequence: CASSYRGGNTIYF. CDR3 bases: TGTGCCAGCAGTTACAGGGGTGGAAACACCATATATTTT.

The CDR3 loop is CASSYRGLETQYF. The CDR3 coding sequence is TGTGCCAGCAGTTACAGGGGGCTGGAGACCCAGTACTTC. The J gene is TRBJ2-5, the V gene TRBV6-5; 7 bases are a match to TRBD1. V trimming: 2 bases; J trimming: 5 bases; junction bases outside the gene matches: 2. The CDR3 contains 13 residues. The germline V gene has CDR1 MNHEY and CDR2 SVGAGI.

The J gene is TRBJ1-1, the V gene TRBV6-5; TRBD1 is a possible D gene (6 bases). V lost 6 bases, J lost 0 bases, and 8 bases lay in between. The CDR3 contains 13 residues. Germline loops: CDR1 MNHEY, CDR2 SVGAGI. The CDR3 coding sequence is TGTGCCAGCAGCGGACAGATGAACACTGAAGCTTTCTTT. This codes for CASSGQMNTEAFF.

The chain joins TRBV18 to TRBJ2-5; D is possibly TRBD1 (5 bases). Germline assignment: CDR1 KGHSH and CDR2 LQKENI. Trimming left V 3 bases short and J 4 bases short, with 6 bases between. This CDR3 spans 12 amino acids. DNA of the CDR3: TGTGCCAGCTCACCCCAGGGAGAGACCCAGTACTTC. As protein: CASSPQGETQYF.

The CDR3 region has the DNA TGTGCCAGCAGTTTGGGGAAACGGACAGACCTCCACTACGAGCAGTACTTC. Its translation is CASSLGKRTDLHYEQYF. This rearrangement joins TRBV28 to TRBJ2-7; D perhaps matches TRBD1 (6 bases). This CDR3 is 17 amino acids long. The germline V gene encodes CDR1 MDHEN and CDR2 SYDVKM. Deletions cut 3 bases from V and 3 bases from J, with 21 bases between.

This clone came up a few times. The chain is built from TRBV5-1 and TRBJ2-7, with 10 bases that match TRBD2. The J segment lost 7 bases and the V segment lost 6 bases, leaving 10 bases of the junction unmatched. The CDR3 is 14 amino acids. Germline V gene lookup returns CDR1 SGHRS and CDR2 YFSETQ. The CDR3, as DNA: TGCGCCAGCACACCAAGCGGGGGGGCGGAGGAGCAGTACTTC. Protein: CASTPSGGAEEQYF.